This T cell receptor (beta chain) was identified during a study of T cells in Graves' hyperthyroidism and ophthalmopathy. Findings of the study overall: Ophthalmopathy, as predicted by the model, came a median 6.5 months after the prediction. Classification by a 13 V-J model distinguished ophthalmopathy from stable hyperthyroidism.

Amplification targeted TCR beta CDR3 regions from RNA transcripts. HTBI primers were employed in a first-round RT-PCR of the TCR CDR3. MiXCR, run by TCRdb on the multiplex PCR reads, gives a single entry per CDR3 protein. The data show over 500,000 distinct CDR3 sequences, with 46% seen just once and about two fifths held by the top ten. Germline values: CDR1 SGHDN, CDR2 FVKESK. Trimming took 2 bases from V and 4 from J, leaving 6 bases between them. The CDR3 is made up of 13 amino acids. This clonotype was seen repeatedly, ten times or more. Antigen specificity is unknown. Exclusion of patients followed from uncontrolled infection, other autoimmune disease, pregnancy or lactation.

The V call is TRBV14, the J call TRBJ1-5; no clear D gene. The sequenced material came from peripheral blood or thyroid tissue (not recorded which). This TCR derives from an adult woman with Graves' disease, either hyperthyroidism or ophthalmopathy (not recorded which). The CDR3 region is CASSQFTNQPQHF. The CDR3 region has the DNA TGTGCCAGCAGCCAATTCACAAATCAGCCCCAGCATTTT.